Each of the 2 T cell receptor beta chains below was sequenced from the same sample in a study of radiotherapy plus CTLA-4 blockade in lung cancer (dated by TCRdb to 2016 to 2019). Library preparation was by the immunoSEQ multiplex PCR assay. What TCRdb holds here is the immuneACCESS table cut down to in-frame rearrangements. Part of the clones is not present; checked against another copy, under half of the missing clones reflect an unresolved V gene, and the others are unexplained. The sample has over 75,000 clones on record, about 80% of them singletons. The ten largest clones take up 0.65% to 0.9% of the sample. The input for sequencing was peripheral blood, taken from a patient treated with radiotherapy plus ipilimumab. The source of these receptors is a human donor with non-small cell lung cancer who had stable disease on radiotherapy plus ipilimumab.

The chain recombines TRBV5-1 with TRBJ1-1; D not resolved. CDR3 length: 15 residues. V lost 0 bases and J 0 bases, leaving 9 bases between the germline ends. The V gene's germline CDR1 is SGHRS and CDR2 YFSETQ. The CDR3 region is CASSLVAGMNTEAFF. DNA of the CDR3: TGCGCCAGCAGCTTGGTGGCAGGCATGAACACTGAAGCTTTCTTT.

The chain carries TRBV6-1 and TRBJ1-5; 7 bases agree with TRBD1. Germline V lookup: CDR1 MNHNS, CDR2 SASEGT. This CDR3 is 14 amino acids long. Unmatched junction bases numbered 7, after V lost 5 bases and J lost 6 bases. Here the CDR3 reads CASSSQGGSQPQHF. Written as DNA, the CDR3 is TGTGCCAGCAGTAGTCAGGGGGGTAGTCAGCCCCAGCATTTT.